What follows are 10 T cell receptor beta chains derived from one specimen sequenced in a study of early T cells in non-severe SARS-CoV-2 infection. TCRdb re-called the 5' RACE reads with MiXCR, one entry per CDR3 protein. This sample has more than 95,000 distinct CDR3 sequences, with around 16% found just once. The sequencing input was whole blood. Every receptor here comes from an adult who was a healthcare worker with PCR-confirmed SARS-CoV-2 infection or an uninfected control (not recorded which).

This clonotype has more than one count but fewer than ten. The CDR3 here is CASSPQTGGAGVAFF. The CDR3 DNA reads TGTGCCAGCAGCCCTCAGACAGGGGGCGCGGGAGTAGCTTTCTTT. V usage is TRBV9 and J usage is TRBJ1-1; 10 bases are shared with TRBD1. The germline V gene has CDR1 SGDLS and CDR2 YYNGEE. The CDR3 is made up of 15 amino acids. Trimming cost V 4 bases and J 10 bases; bases outside gene matches: 13.

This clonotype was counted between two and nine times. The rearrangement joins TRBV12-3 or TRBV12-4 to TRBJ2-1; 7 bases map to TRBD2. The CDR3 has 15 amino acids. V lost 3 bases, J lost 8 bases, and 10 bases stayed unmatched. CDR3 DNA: TGTGCCAGCAGTTTGGAGGGAGGGCCGGAGGATGAGCAGTTCTTC. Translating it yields CASSLEGGPEDEQFF.

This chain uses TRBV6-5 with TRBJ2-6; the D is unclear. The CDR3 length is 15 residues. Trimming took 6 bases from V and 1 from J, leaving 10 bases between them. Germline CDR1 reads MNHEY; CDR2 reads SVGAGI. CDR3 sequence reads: CASSPQRSGANVLTF. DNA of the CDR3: TGTGCCAGCAGCCCCCAAAGGTCTGGGGCCAACGTCCTGACTTTC.

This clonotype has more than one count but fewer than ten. The chain's CDR3 is CASSQEQGLGRTGELFF. Written as DNA, the CDR3 is TGCGCCAGCAGCCAAGAACAGGGGCTGGGGAGAACCGGGGAGCTGTTTTTT. The rearrangement joins TRBV4-3 to TRBJ2-2; 7 nucleotides align to TRBD1. V shed 0 bases, J shed 5 bases, and the junction held 9 bases outside the gene matches. CDR1 and CDR2 (germline): LGHNA, YSLEER. This CDR3 comprises 17 residues.

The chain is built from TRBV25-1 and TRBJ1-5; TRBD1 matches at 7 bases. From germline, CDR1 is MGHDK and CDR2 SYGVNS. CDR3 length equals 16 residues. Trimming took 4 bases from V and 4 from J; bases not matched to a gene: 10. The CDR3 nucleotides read TGTGCCAGCAGTGGACAGAAGGGACAGACTAATCAGCCCCAGCATTTT. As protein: CASSGQKGQTNQPQHF.

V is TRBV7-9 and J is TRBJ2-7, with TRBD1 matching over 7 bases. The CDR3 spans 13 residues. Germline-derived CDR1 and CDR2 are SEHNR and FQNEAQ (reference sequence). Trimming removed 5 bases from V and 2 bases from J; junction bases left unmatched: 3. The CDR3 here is CASSPGQTYEQYF. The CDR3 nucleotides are TGTGCCAGCAGCCCGGGACAGACCTACGAGCAGTACTTC.

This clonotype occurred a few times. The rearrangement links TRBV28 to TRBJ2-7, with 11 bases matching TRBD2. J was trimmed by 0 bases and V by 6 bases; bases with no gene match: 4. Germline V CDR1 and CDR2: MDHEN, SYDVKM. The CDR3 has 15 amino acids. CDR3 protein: CASSPTSGSSYEQYF. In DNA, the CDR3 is TGTGCCAGCAGCCCCACTAGCGGGAGCTCCTACGAGCAGTACTTC.

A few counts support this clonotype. The CDR3 DNA follows: TGTGCCAGCAGCCCGCGACTAGCGGGGGTTTCCTCCTACGAGCAGTACTTC. Protein product: CASSPRLAGVSSYEQYF. V is TRBV11-2 and J is TRBJ2-7; the match to TRBD2 covers 12 bases. Germline V lookup: CDR1 SGHAT, CDR2 FQNNGV. J lost 0 bases, V lost 5 bases, and 8 bases had no gene match. This CDR3 is built from 17 residues.

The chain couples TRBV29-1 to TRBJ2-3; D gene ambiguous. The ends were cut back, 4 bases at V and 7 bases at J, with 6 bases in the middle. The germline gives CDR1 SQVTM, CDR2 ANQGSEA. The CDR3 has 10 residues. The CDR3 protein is CSVVDYTQYF. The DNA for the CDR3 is TGCAGCGTTGTAGACTATACGCAGTATTTT.

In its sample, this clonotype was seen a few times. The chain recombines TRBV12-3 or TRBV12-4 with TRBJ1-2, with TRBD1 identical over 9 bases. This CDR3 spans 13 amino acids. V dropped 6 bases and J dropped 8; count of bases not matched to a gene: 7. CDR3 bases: TGTGCCAGCAGGCTACAGGGGGCTGGAGGCTACACCTTC. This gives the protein CASRLQGAGGYTF.